This entry lists 22 T cell receptor beta chains sequenced from one sample in a study of cytomegalovirus exposure and HLA in healthy donors. PCR amplification relied on 60 Vbeta primers (plus 13 Jbeta primers). Clones were sequenced by immunoSEQ multiplex PCR, and TCRdb holds only the in-frame ones, with some missing. The table includes approximately 70,000 clones, around 70% detected once. The sequencing input was PBMCs. The receptors derive from a male donor in good health and CMV-seropositive.

This clone appeared a few times. This chain links TRBV20-1 with TRBJ2-3; the D gene is possibly TRBD2 (5 bases). The V gene lost 6 bases and the J gene lost 3 bases, with 7 bases spanning the gap. Germline CDR1 DFQATT, CDR2 SNEGSKA (reference sequence). The CDR3 spans 11 residues. The CDR3 DNA follows: TGCAGTGCGCCGGGGACAGATACGCAGTATTTT. This sequence encodes CSAPGTDTQYF.

J is TRBJ1-1 and V is TRBV29-1; D remains ambiguous. Germline CDR1 and CDR2: SQVTM and ANQGSEA. This CDR3 contains 10 residues. V lost 6 bases and J 3 bases, leaving 5 bases between the germline ends. CDR3 nucleotides: TGCAGCGTCTACGACACTGAAGCTTTCTTT. This encodes CSVYDTEAFF.

This chain uses TRBV6-5 with TRBJ2-7; D is unresolved. CDR3 length: 14 residues. The germline V gene encodes CDR1 MNHEY and CDR2 SVGAGI. The V end was cut by 3 bases, the J end by 2 bases, with 11 bases between. The CDR3 nucleotides read TGTGCCAGCAGTTATACCTCAGTGACCTACGAGCAGTACTTC. This codes for CASSYTSVTYEQYF.

The rearrangement joins TRBV11-3 to TRBJ1-4; D gene ambiguous. This CDR3 contains 13 residues. Trimming pared 10 bases from V and 7 bases from J, leaving 16 bases between. Looked up from germline, CDR1 is SGHNT and CDR2 is YENEEA. CDR3 protein: CAISGRHAEKLFF. The CDR3 DNA reads TGTGCCATTTCGGGTAGGCATGCTGAAAAACTGTTTTTT.

This clone has only one observation. The rearrangement uses TRBV6-6 and TRBJ1-5; D remains unclear. This CDR3 spans 15 amino acids. Trimming cost V 2 bases and J 0 bases, with 8 bases left between them. Germline assignment: CDR1 MNHNY and CDR2 SVGAGI (reference sequence). Written as DNA, the CDR3 is TGTGCCAGCAGTTACGAGTGGTATAGCAATCAGCCCCAGCATTTT. The encoded protein is CASSYEWYSNQPQHF.

In this sample, this clone turned up a few times. The genes are TRBV6-5 and TRBJ2-7; TRBD2 might be the D (5 bases). This CDR3 is 14 amino acids long. Germline loops: CDR1 MNHEY, CDR2 SVGAGI. V lost 3 bases, J lost 2 bases, and 11 bases lay in between. CDR3 nucleotide sequence: TGTGCCAGCAGTTATAGGACTGGGCCCTACGAGCAGTACTTC. Its translation: CASSYRTGPYEQYF.

This rearrangement joins TRBV10-3 to TRBJ1-1, with D uncertain. Trimming stripped 5 bases from V and 0 bases from J, with 13 bases between. The CDR3 contains 15 residues. From germline, CDR1 is ENHRY and CDR2 SYGVKD. Here the CDR3 DNA reads TGTGCCATCAGTCCTCGACAAACCATGAACACTGAAGCTTTCTTT. It is translated as CAISPRQTMNTEAFF.

This clone came up once. V is TRBV4-2 and J is TRBJ2-3; 8 positions agree with TRBD2. CDR3 size: 15 residues. With 0 bases clipped from V and 15 bases from J, the junction kept 14 bases outside the gene matches. CDR1 is LGHNA and CDR2 is YNFKEQ in the germline V gene. The CDR3 is CASSQDIPAGEGLYF. The CDR3 DNA is TGTGCCAGCAGCCAAGATATCCCAGCGGGGGAGGGCCTATATTTT.

The chain employs TRBV19 and TRBJ1-2; 9 nucleotides agree with TRBD1. The germline V gene encodes CDR1 LNHDA and CDR2 SQIVND (reference sequence). The trim removed 7 bases at V and 8 bases at J, leaving 11 bases unmatched. CDR3 length: 14 amino acids. The CDR3 loop reads CASTQWTGAGGYTF. CDR3 coding DNA: TGTGCCAGTACCCAGTGGACAGGGGCAGGCGGCTACACCTTC.

J is TRBJ2-3 and V is TRBV10-1, with D tentatively TRBD2 (6 bases). The CDR3 loop spans 13 amino acids. Trimming took 8 bases from V and 2 from J, leaving 11 bases between them. The germline V gene has CDR1 WNHNN and CDR2 SYGVQD (reference sequence). The chain's CDR3 is CASSGAVTDTQYF. The CDR3 nucleotides read TGCGCCAGCTCGGGAGCGGTCACAGATACGCAGTATTTT.

V usage is TRBV4-1 and J usage is TRBJ2-6; D is unclear. The V and J ends lost 1 base and 0 bases respectively, with 10 bases between them. The CDR3 sequence is 17 residues long. The germline V gene encodes CDR1 MGHRA and CDR2 YSYEKL. CDR3 protein: CASSQGFRSSGANVLTF. CDR3 DNA sequence: TGCGCCAGCAGCCAAGGGTTCAGGTCCTCTGGGGCCAACGTCCTGACTTTC.

V and J are TRBV27 and TRBJ1-2, with 7 bases identical to TRBD1. The CDR3 totals 15 residues. V trimming: 5 bases; J trimming: 5 bases; junction bases outside the gene matches: 11. From germline, CDR1 is MNHEY and CDR2 SMNVEV (reference sequence). DNA of the CDR3: TGTGCCAGCAGTCTGACAGGGCCCGCAATTTATGGCTACACCTTC. Amino acid sequence: CASSLTGPAIYGYTF.

This clone has only a few counts. The chain combines TRBV20-1 with TRBJ1-3; D ambiguous. Trimming left V 6 bases short and J 0 bases short, with 3 bases between. The CDR3 totals 11 residues. Germline-derived CDR1 and CDR2 are DFQATT and SNEGSKA (reference sequence). In DNA, the CDR3 is TGCAGTGCCCGCTCTGGAAACACCATATATTTT. Protein sequence: CSARSGNTIYF.

The chain is built from TRBV5-6 and TRBJ2-2; 7 bases are a match to TRBD1. Losses at the gene ends were 4 bases for V and 6 bases for J; bases not matched to a gene: 9. This CDR3 has 15 amino acids. Germline CDR1 is SGHDT and CDR2 is YYEEEE. The CDR3 bases are TGTGCCAGCAGCGAAACCTACAGGGGCGCCGGGGAGCTGTTTTTT. This encodes CASSETYRGAGELFF.

This clone was picked up a small number of times. The J gene is TRBJ2-3, the V gene TRBV6-6; perhaps TRBD2 as D (6 bases). The CDR3 has 12 amino acids. In germline, CDR1 is MNHNY, CDR2 SVGAGI (reference sequence). Trimming pared 11 bases from V and 6 bases from J, leaving 15 bases between. The CDR3 loop reads CAAGYVEDTQYF. DNA for the CDR3: TGTGCCGCGGGGTATGTTGAGGATACGCAGTATTTT.

The J gene is TRBJ1-2, the V gene TRBV18; no definite D call. V gave up 3 bases and J gave up 4 bases, with 15 bases separating them. The CDR3 extends over 15 amino acids. CDR1 and CDR2 (germline): KGHSH, LQKENI. The CDR3 protein is CASSPRRGESYGYTF. The CDR3 coding sequence is TGTGCCAGCTCACCCCGGCGGGGTGAATCCTATGGCTACACCTTC.

This sequence joins TRBV4-1 and TRBJ1-1; TRBD1 is a possible D gene (5 bases). Germline CDR1 reads MGHRA; CDR2 reads YSYEKL. V was pared by 1 base and J by 12 bases, with 18 bases between. The CDR3 is made up of 14 amino acids. The CDR3 here is CASSQGPVGPITFF. CDR3 DNA: TGCGCCAGCAGCCAAGGACCAGTGGGGCCAATTACTTTCTTT.

The rearrangement links TRBV7-9 to TRBJ1-6; possibly TRBD1 for D (5 bases). CDR1 and CDR2 from the germline V gene are SEHNR and FQNEAQ (reference sequence). Between the trimmed V and J ends, which lost 1 base and 8 bases, there was a span of 6 bases. The CDR3 extends over 13 amino acids. The CDR3 nucleotides are TGTGCCAGCAGCTTAGAAGGGGATTCACCCCTCCACTTT. Encoded protein: CASSLEGDSPLHF.

This chain uses TRBV7-9 with TRBJ1-5; TRBD1 agrees at 7 bases. There are 15 residues in the CDR3. Trimming cost V 1 base and J 8 bases; bases outside gene matches: 8. Per the germline V gene, CDR1 is SEHNR and CDR2 is FQNEAQ (reference sequence). CDR3 in amino acids: CASSLGSGGTEPQHF. CDR3 in DNA: TGTGCCAGCAGCTTAGGGTCTGGTGGGACAGAGCCCCAGCATTTT. Looking up the rest from reference TRBV7-9 and TRBJ1-5 gives the full variable domain: DTGVSQNPRHKITKRGQNVTFRCDPISEHNRLYWYRQTLGQGPEFLTYFQNEAQLEKSRLLSDRFSAERPKGSFSTLEIQRTEQGDSAMYLCASSLGSGGTEPQHFGDGTRLSIL.

This chain uses TRBV27 with TRBJ1-1, with a possible D match to TRBD1 (5 bases). This CDR3 spans 14 amino acids. V was pared by 6 bases and J by 4 bases, with 15 bases between. In germline, CDR1 is MNHEY, CDR2 SMNVEV (reference sequence). The CDR3 DNA follows: TGTGCCAGCAGCTTCTCAGGGTTTTCCACTGAAGCTTTCTTT. Translating gives CASSFSGFSTEAFF.

There are a few counts of this clone. CDR3 sequence (DNA): TGTGCCAGCAGTTTTTTCCAGGCCGGCAATTCACCCCTCCACTTT. Protein product: CASSFFQAGNSPLHF. The chain has TRBV27 and TRBJ1-6; D is unclear. CDR1 and CDR2 from the germline V gene are MNHEY and SMNVEV (reference sequence). Trimming shortened V by 3 bases and J by 7 bases, and 13 bases separated the two germline ends. The CDR3 sequence is 15 residues long.

CDR3 region: CASSFRDGHQPQHF. CDR3 nucleotide sequence: TGTGCCAGCAGTTTCAGGGATGGGCATCAGCCCCAGCATTTT. V gene TRBV27 combines with J gene TRBJ1-5; a possible D gene is TRBD1 (5 bases). With 3 bases removed from V and 5 bases from J, the gap between germline ends came to 11 bases. This CDR3 contains 14 residues. Germline V gives CDR1 MNHEY, CDR2 SMNVEV (reference sequence).